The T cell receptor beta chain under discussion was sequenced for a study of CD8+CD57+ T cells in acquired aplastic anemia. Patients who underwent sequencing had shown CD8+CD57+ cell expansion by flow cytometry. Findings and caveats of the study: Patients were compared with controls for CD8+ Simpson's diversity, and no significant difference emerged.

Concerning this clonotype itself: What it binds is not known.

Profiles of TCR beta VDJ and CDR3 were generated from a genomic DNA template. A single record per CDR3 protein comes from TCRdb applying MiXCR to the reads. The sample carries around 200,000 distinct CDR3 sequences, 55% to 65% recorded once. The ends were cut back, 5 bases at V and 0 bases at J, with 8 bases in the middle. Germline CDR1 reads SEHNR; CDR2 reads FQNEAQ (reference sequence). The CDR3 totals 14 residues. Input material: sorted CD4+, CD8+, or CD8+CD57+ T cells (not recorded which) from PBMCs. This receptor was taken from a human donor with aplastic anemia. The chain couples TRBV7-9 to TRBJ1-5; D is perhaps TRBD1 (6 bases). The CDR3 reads CASSRDISNQPQHF. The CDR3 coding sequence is TGTGCCAGCAGCCGGGACATTAGCAATCAGCCCCAGCATTTT. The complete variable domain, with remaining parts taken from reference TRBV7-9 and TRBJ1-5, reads DTGVSQNPRHKITKRGQNVTFRCDPISEHNRLYWYRQTLGQGPEFLTYFQNEAQLEKSRLLSDRFSAERPKGSFSTLEIQRTEQGDSAMYLCASSRDISNQPQHFGDGTRLSIL.